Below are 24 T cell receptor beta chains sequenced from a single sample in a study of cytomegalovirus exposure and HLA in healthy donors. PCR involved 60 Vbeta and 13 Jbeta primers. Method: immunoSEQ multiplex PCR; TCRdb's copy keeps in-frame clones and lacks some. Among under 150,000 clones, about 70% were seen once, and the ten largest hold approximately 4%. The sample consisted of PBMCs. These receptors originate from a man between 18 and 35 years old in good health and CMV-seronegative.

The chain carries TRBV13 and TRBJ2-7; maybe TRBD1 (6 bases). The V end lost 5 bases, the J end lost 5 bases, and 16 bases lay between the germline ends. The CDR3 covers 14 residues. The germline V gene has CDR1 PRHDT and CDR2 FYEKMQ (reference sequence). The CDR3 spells CASSQILGAHEQYF. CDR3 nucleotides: TGTGCCAGCAGCCAAATTCTGGGGGCGCACGAGCAGTACTTC.

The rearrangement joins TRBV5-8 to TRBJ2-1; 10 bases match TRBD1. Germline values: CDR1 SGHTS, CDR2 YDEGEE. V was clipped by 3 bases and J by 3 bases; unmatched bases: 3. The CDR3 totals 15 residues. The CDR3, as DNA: TGTGCCAGCAGCTGGGGGACAGGGGACTACAATGAGCAGTTCTTC. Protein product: CASSWGTGDYNEQFF.

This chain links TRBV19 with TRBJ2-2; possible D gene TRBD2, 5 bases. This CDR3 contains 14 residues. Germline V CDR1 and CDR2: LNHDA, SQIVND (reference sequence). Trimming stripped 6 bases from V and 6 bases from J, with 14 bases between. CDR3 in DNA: TGTGCCAGTAGACCTCTACTAGTCCCCGGGGAGCTGTTTTTT. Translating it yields CASRPLLVPGELFF.

The CDR3 sequence is CASSFRGGAGTEQYF. The CDR3 DNA sequence: TGTGCCAGCAGCTTTCGTGGCGGGGCCGGAACCGAGCAGTACTTC. This rearrangement joins TRBV11-3 to TRBJ2-7, with TRBD2 as a possible D gene (6 bases). Trimming removed 3 bases from V and 6 bases from J, with 18 bases in between. CDR3 length: 15 residues. CDR1 SGHNT and CDR2 YENEEA come from the germline V gene.

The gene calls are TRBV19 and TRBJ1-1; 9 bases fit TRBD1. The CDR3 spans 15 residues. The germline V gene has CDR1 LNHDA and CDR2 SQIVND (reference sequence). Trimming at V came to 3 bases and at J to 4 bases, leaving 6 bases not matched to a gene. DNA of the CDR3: TGTGCCAGTAGTATGATAGAGACAGGGGGCACTGAAGCTTTCTTT. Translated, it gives CASSMIETGGTEAFF.

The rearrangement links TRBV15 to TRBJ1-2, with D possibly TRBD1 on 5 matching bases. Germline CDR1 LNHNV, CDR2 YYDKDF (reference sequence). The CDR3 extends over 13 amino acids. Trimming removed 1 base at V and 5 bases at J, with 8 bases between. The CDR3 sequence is CATSRAPGYGYTF. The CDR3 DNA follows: TGTGCCACCAGCAGAGCCCCAGGGTATGGCTACACCTTC.

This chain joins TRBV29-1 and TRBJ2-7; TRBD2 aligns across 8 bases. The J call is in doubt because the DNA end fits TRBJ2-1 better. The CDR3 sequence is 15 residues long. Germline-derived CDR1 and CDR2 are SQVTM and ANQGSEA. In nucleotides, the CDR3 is TGCAGCGTTGATCGGGGGGGGGCCTACTACAATGAGCAGTTCTTC. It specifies CSVDRGGAYYNEQFF.

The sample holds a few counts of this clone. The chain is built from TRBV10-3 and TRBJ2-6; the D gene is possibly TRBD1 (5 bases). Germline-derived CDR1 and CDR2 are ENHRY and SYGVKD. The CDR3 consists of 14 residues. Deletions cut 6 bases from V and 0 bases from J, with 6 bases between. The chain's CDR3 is CAIRDNSGANVLTF. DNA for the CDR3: TGTGCCATCAGGGACAACTCTGGGGCCAACGTCCTGACTTTC.

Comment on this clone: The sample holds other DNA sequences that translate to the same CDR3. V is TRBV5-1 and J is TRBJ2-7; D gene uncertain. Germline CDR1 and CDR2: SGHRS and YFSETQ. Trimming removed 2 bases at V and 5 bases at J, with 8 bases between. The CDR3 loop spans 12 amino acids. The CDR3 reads CASSLTTDEQYF. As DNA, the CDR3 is TGCGCCAGCAGCTTAACCACTGACGAGCAGTACTTC.

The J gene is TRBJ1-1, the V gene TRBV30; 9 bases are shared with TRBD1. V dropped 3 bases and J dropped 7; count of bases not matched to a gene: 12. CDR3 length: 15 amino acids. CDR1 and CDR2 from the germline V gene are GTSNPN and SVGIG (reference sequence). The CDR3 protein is CAWRQPGQGIGEAFF. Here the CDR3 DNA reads TGTGCCTGGAGGCAACCGGGACAGGGAATTGGTGAAGCTTTCTTT.

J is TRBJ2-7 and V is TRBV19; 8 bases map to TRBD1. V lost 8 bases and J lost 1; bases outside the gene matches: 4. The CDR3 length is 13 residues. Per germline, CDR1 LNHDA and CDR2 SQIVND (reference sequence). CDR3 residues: CASGQGQSYEQYF. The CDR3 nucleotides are TGTGCCAGTGGACAGGGACAGTCCTACGAGCAGTACTTC.

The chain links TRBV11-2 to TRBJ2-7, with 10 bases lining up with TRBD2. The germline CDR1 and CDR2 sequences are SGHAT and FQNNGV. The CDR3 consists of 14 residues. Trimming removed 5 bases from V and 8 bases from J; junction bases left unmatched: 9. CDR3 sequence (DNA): TGTGCCAGCAGCCGGGCCACTAGCGGGATAAAGCAGTACTTC. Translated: CASSRATSGIKQYF.

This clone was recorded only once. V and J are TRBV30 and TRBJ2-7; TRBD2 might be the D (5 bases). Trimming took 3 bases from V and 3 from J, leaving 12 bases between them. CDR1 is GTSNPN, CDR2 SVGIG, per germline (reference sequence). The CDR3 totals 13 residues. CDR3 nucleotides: TGTGCCTGGAGCCCCGGGATGATCTACGAGCAGTACTTC. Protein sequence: CAWSPGMIYEQYF.

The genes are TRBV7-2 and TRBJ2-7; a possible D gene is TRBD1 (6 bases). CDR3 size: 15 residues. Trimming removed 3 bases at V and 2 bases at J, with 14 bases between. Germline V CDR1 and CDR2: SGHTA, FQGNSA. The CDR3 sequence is CASSFAGTTTYEQYF. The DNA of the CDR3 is TGTGCCAGCAGCTTTGCCGGGACAACGACCTACGAGCAGTACTTC.

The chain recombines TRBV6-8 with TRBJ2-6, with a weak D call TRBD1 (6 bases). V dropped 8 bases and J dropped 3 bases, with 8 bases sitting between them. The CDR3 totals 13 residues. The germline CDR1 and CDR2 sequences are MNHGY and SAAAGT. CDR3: CASYRDGANVLTF. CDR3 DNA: TGTGCCAGCTACAGGGATGGGGCCAACGTCCTGACTTTC.

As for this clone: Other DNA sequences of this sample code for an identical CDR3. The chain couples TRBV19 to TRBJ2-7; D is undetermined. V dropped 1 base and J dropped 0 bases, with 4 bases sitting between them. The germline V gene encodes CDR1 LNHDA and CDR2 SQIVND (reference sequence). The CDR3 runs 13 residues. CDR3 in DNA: TGTGCCAGTAGTATAGGCAGCTCCTACGAGCAGTACTTC. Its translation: CASSIGSSYEQYF.

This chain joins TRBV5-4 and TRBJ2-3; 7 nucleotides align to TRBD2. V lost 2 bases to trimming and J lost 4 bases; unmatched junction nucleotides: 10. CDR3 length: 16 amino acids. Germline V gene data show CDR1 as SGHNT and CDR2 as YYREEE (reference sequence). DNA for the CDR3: TGTGCCAGCAGCTTTAGGTCGCGGGGGAGTTCAGATACGCAGTATTTT. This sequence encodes CASSFRSRGSSDTQYF.

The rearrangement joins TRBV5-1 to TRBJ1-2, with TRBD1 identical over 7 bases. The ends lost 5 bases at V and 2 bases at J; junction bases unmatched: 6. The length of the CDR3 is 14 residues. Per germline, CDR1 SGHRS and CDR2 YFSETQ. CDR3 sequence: CASREGGWNYGYTF. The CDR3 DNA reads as TGCGCCAGCAGGGAAGGGGGCTGGAACTATGGCTACACCTTC.

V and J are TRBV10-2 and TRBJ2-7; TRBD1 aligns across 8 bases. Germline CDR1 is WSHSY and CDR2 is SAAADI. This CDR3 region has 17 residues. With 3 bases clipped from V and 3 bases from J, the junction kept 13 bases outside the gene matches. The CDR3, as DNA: TGCGCCAGCAGTGACCATTGGACAGGGTCTAAATTCTACGAGCAGTACTTC. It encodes CASSDHWTGSKFYEQYF.

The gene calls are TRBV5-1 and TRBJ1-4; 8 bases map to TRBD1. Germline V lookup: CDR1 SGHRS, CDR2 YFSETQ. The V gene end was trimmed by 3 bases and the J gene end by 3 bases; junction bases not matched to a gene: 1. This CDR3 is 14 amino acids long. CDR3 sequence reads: CASSSGQANEKLFF. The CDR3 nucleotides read TGCGCCAGCAGCTCGGGACAGGCTAATGAAAAACTGTTTTTT.

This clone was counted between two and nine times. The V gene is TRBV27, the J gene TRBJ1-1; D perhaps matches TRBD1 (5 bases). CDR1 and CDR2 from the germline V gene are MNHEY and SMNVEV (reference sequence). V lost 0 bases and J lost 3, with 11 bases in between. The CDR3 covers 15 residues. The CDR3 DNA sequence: TGTGCCAGCAGTTTATCTCTGGGGCATCACACTGAAGCTTTCTTT. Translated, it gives CASSLSLGHHTEAFF.

In nucleotides, the CDR3 is TGTGCCAGCAGCTTACCCACAGGGTCGAACACTGAAGCTTTCTTT. Translated, it gives CASSLPTGSNTEAFF. The J gene is TRBJ1-1, the V gene TRBV7-9, with TRBD1 as a possible D gene (6 bases). The V gene's germline CDR1 is SEHNR and CDR2 FQNEAQ (reference sequence). With 2 bases removed from V and 1 base from J, the gap between germline ends came to 11 bases. This CDR3 comprises 15 residues.

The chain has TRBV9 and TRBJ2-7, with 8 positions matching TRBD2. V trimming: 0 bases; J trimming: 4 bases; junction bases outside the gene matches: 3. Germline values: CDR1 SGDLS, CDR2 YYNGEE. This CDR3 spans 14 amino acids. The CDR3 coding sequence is TGTGCCAGCAGCGTAGACGGGGGGGGGTACGAGCAGTACTTC. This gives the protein CASSVDGGGYEQYF.

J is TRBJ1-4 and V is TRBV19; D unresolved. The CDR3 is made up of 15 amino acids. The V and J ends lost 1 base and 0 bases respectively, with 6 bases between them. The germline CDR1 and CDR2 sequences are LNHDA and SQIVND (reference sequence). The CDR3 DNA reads TGTGCCAGTAGTATAGGACATTCAACTAATGAAAAACTGTTTTTT. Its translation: CASSIGHSTNEKLFF.